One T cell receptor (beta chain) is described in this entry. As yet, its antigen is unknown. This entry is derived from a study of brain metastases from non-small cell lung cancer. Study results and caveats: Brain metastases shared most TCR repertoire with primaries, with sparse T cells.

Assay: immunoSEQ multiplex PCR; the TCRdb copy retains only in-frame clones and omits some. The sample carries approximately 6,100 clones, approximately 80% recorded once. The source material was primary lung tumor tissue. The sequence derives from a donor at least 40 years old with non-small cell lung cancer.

This chain's CDR3 is CATSRFRGGQNTGELFF. Written as DNA, the CDR3 is TGTGCCACCAGCAGGTTCCGCGGGGGCCAGAACACCGGGGAGCTGTTTTTT. This chain uses TRBV15 with TRBJ2-2; a possible D gene is TRBD2 (7 bases). CDR1 and CDR2 (germline): LNHNV, YYDKDF (reference sequence). The CDR3 is made up of 17 amino acids. V was shortened by 3 bases and J by 1 base, with 15 bases between the two germline ends.